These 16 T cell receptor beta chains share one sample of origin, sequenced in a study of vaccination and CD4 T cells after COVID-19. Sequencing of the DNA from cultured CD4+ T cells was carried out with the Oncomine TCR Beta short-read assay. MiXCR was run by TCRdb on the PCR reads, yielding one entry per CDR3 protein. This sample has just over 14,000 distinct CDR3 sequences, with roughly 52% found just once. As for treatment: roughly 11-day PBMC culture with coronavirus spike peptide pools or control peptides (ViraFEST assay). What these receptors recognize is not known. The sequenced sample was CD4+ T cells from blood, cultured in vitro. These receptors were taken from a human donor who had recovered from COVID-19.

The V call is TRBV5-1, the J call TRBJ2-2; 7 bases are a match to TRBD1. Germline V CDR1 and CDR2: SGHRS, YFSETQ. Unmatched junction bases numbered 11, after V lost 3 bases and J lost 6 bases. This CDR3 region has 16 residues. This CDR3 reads CASSYYASTGAGELFF. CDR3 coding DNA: TGCGCCAGCAGCTATTATGCTAGCACAGGGGCCGGGGAGCTGTTTTTT.

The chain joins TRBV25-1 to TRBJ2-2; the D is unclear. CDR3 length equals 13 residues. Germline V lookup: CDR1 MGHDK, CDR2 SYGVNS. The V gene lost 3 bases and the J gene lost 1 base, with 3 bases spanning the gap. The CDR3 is CASSDQNTGELFF. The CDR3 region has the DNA TGTGCCAGCAGTGATCAGAACACCGGGGAGCTGTTTTTT.

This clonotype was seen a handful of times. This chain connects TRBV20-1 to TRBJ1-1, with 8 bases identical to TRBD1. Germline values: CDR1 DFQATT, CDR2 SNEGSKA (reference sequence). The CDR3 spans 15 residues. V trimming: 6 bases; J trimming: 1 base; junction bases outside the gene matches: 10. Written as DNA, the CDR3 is TGCAGTGCCCAGAGACAGGGGACGGGGAACACTGAAGCTTTCTTT. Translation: CSAQRQGTGNTEAFF.

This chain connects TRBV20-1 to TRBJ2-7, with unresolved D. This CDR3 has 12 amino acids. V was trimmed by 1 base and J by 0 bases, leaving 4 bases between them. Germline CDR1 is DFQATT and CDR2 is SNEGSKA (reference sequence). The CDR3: CSARGSSYEQYF. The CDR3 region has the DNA TGCAGTGCTAGAGGTAGCTCCTACGAGCAGTACTTC.

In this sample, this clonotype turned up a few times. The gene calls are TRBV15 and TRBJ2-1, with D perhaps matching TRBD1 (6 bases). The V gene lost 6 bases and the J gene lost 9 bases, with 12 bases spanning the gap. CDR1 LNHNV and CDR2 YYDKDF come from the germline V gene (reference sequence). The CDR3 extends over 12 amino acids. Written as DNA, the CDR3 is TGTGCCACCAGTACAGGGTGGCGTGAGCAGTTCTTC. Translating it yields CATSTGWREQFF.

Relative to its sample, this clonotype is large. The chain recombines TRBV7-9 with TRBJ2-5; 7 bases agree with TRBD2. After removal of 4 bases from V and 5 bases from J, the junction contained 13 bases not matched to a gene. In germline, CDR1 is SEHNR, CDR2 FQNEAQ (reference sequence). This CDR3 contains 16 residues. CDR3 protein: CASSSRAAGASETQYF. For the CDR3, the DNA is TGTGCCAGCAGCTCAAGAGCTGCGGGAGCCTCGGAGACCCAGTACTTC.

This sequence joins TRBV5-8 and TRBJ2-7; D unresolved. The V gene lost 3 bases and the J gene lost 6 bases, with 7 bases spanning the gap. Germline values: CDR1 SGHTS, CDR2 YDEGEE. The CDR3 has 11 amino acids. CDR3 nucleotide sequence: TGTGCCAGCAGCTATACGTCCGAGCAGTACTTC. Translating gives CASSYTSEQYF.

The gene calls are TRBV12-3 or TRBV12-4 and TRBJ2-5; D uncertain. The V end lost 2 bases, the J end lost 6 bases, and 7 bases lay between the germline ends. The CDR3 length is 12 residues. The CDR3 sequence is CASSLRRQTQYF. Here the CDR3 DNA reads TGTGCCAGCAGTTTACGGCGACAGACCCAGTACTTC.

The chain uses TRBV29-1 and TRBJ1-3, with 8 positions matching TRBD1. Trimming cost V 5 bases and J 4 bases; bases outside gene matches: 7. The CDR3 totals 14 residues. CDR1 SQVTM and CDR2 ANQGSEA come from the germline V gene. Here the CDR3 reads CSVSYRGRGNTIYF. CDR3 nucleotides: TGCAGCGTTTCTTACAGGGGGAGAGGAAACACCATATATTTT.

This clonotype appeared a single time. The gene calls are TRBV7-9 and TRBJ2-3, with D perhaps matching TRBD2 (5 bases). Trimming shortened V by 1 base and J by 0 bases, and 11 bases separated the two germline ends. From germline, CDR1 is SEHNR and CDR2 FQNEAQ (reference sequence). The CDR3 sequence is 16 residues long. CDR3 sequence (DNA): TGTGCCAGCAGCTTAGATTCAGGACTCAGCACAGATACGCAGTATTTT. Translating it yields CASSLDSGLSTDTQYF. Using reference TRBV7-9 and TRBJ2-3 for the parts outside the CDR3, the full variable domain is DTGVSQNPRHKITKRGQNVTFRCDPISEHNRLYWYRQTLGQGPEFLTYFQNEAQLEKSRLLSDRFSAERPKGSFSTLEIQRTEQGDSAMYLCASSLDSGLSTDTQYFGPGTRLTVL.

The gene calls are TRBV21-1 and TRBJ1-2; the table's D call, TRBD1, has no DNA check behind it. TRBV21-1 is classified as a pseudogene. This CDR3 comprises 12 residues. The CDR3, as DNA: TGTGCCAGCAGCCTGGGGCGGAAAGGCTACACCTTC. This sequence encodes CASSLGRKGYTF.

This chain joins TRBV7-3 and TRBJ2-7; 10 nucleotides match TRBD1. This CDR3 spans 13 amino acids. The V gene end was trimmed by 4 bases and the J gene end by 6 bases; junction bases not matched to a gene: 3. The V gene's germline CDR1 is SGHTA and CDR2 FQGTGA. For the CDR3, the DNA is TGTGCCAGCAGCTCCGGACAGGGGGGCGAGCAGTACTTC. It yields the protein CASSSGQGGEQYF.

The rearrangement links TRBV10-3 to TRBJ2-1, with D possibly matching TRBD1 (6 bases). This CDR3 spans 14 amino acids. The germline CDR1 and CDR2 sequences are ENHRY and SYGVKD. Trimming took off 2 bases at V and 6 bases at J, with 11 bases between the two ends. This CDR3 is CAISEGQGINEQFF. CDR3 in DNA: TGTGCCATCAGTGAGGGCCAGGGGATCAATGAGCAGTTCTTC.

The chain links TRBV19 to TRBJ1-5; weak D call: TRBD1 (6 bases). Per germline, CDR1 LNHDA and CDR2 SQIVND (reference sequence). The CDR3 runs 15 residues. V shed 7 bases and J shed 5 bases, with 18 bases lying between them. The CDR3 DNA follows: TGTGCCAGTACCTCAGGGGCGGTCGACTATCAGCCCCAGCATTTT. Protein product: CASTSGAVDYQPQHF.

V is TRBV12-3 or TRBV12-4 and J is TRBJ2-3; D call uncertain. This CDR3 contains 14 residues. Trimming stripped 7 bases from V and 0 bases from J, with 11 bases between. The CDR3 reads CASTPGTSTDTQYF. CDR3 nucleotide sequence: TGTGCCAGCACTCCCGGCACAAGCACAGATACGCAGTATTTT.

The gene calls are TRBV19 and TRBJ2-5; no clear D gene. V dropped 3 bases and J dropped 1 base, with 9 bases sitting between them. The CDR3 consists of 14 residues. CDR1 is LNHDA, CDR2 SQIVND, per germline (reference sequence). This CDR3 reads CASSIWGFQETQYF. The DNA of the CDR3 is TGTGCCAGTAGTATTTGGGGTTTCCAAGAGACCCAGTACTTC.